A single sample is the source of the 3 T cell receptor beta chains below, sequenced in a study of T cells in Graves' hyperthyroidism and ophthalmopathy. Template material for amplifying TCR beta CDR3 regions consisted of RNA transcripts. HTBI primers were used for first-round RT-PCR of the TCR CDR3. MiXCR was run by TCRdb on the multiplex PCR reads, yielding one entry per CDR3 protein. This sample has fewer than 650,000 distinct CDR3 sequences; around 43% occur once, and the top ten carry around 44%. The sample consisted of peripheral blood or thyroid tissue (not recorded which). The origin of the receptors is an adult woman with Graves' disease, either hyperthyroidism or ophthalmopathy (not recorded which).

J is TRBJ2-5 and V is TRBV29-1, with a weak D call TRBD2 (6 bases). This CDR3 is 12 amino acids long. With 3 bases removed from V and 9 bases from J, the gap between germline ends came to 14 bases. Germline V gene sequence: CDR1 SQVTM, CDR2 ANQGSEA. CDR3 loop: CSVERQGGPQYF. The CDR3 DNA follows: TGCAGCGTTGAGCGGCAGGGAGGCCCCCAGTACTTC.

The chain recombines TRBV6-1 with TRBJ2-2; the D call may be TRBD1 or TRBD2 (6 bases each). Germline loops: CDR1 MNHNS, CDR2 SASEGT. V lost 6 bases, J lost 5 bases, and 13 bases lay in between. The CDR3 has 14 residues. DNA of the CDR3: TGTGCCAGCAGGGTACTAGGGGGGACCGGGGAGCTGTTTTTT. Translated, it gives CASRVLGGTGELFF.

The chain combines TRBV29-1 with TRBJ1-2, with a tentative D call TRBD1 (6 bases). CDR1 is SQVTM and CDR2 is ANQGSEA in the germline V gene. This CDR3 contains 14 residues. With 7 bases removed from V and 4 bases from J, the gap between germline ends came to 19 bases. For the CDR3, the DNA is TGCAGCGGGGGGACGGAGGGGGGAGGCTATGGCTACACCTTC. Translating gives CSGGTEGGGYGYTF.